These 19 T cell receptor beta chains originate from one sample sequenced in a study of STAT5B mutations in CD4+ large granular lymphocyte leukemia. The data were produced by immunoSEQ multiplex PCR, yet TCRdb's version contains in-frame clones alone and is incomplete. The table lists roughly 34,000 clones, 76% of them singletons. Sequenced input: CD4+ T cells from blood buffy coats. The receptors here all came from a human donor in good health.

This rearrangement joins TRBV4-1 to TRBJ2-5, with TRBD2 as a possible D gene (5 bases). The CDR3 has 14 residues. Germline assignment: CDR1 MGHRA and CDR2 YSYEKL. V dropped 3 bases and J dropped 5 bases, with 13 bases sitting between them. Here the CDR3 DNA reads TGCGCCAGCAGCCAGACACTAGTGGCGGAGACCCAGTACTTC. It encodes CASSQTLVAETQYF.

This sequence joins TRBV15 and TRBJ1-2; 9 positions agree with TRBD1. CDR1 and CDR2 (germline): LNHNV, YYDKDF (reference sequence). The CDR3 loop spans 13 amino acids. Trimming cost V 2 bases and J 6 bases; bases outside gene matches: 1. CDR3: CATSRRTGDGYTF. The CDR3 DNA reads TGTGCCACCAGCAGACGGACAGGGGATGGCTACACCTTC.

This clone was seen more than once but under ten times. This chain links TRBV18 with TRBJ2-7; D is uncertain. V was shortened by 2 bases and J by 2 bases, with 1 base between the two germline ends. The CDR3 extends over 11 amino acids. The germline gives CDR1 KGHSH, CDR2 LQKENI. The CDR3 here is CASSPAYEQYF. The CDR3 DNA follows: TGTGCCAGCTCACCAGCCTACGAGCAGTACTTC.

This clone came up a few times. At one of its ends the junction is not consistent with the germline gene, which may arise from a read error. The rearrangement joins TRBV7-7 to TRBJ1-3; D might be TRBD1 (6 bases). The CDR3 loop spans 14 amino acids. The germline gives CDR1 SSHAT, CDR2 FNYEAQ (reference sequence). The CDR3 nucleotides are TGTGCTAGCAGTTCTTACCAGGGGACTGGCACCATATATTTT. Translation: CASSSYQGTGTIYF.

The CDR3 region is CASSLGLAGTDTQYF. The CDR3 DNA is TGTGCCAGCAGCCTGGGACTAGCGGGCACAGATACGCAGTATTTT. The V call is TRBV7-9, the J call TRBJ2-3, with 11 bases matching TRBD2. This CDR3 spans 15 amino acids. V lost 5 bases, J lost 1 base, and 2 bases stayed unmatched. Germline V CDR1 and CDR2: SEHNR, FQNEAQ (reference sequence). The entire variable domain, with the rest obtained from reference TRBV7-9 and TRBJ2-3, is as follows: DTGVSQNPRHKITKRGQNVTFRCDPISEHNRLYWYRQTLGQGPEFLTYFQNEAQLEKSRLLSDRFSAERPKGSFSTLEIQRTEQGDSAMYLCASSLGLAGTDTQYFGPGTRLTVL.

The V gene is TRBV5-4, the J gene TRBJ1-1, with D uncertain. Trimming pared 2 bases from V and 8 bases from J, leaving 10 bases between. This CDR3 spans 12 amino acids. CDR1 is SGHNT and CDR2 is YYREEE in the germline V gene (reference sequence). The chain's CDR3 is CASSFPLSEAFF. For the CDR3, the DNA is TGTGCCAGCAGCTTCCCCCTTTCGGAAGCTTTCTTT.

This clone was seen more than once but under ten times. The J gene is TRBJ2-5, the V gene TRBV12-5, with D possibly TRBD1 on 5 matching bases. V dropped 5 bases and J dropped 2 bases, with 9 bases sitting between them. The CDR3 runs 13 residues. Germline CDR1 LGHNT, CDR2 FRNRAP. In DNA, the CDR3 is TGTGCTAGTGGTCCTGACAGACAAGAGACCCAGTACTTC. Its translation: CASGPDRQETQYF. Based on the CDR3 plus reference TRBV12-5 and TRBJ2-5, the full variable domain is DARVTQTPRHKVTEMGQEVTMRCQPILGHNTVFWYRQTMMQGLELLAYFRNRAPLDDSGMPKDRFSAEMPDATLATLKIQPSEPRDSAVYFCASGPDRQETQYFGPGTRLLVL.

V is TRBV2 and J is TRBJ1-6; D is unresolved. Trimming took 5 bases from V and 5 from J, leaving 10 bases between them. Per the germline V gene, CDR1 is SNHLY and CDR2 is FYNNEI. This CDR3 has 14 amino acids. Written as DNA, the CDR3 is TGTGCCAGCAGTTCAATGTCGGATAATTCACCCCTCCACTTT. This gives the protein CASSSMSDNSPLHF.

The chain carries TRBV2 and TRBJ1-1, with 8 bases matching TRBD1. CDR1 and CDR2 (germline): SNHLY, FYNNEI. The CDR3 length is 14 residues. V trimming: 4 bases; J trimming: 1 base; junction bases outside the gene matches: 2. CDR3 coding DNA: TGTGCCAGCAGTGGTACAGGGGGGAACACTGAAGCTTTCTTT. Translated: CASSGTGGNTEAFF.

The chain is built from TRBV11-3 and TRBJ2-1, with 7 nucleotides matching TRBD2. After removal of 3 bases from V and 1 base from J, the junction contained 0 bases not matched to a gene. Germline V gene data show CDR1 as SGHNT and CDR2 as YENEEA. The CDR3 is made up of 14 amino acids. The CDR3 protein is CASSFGGSYNEQFF. CDR3 coding DNA: TGTGCCAGCAGCTTCGGGGGGTCCTACAATGAGCAGTTCTTC.

The chain employs TRBV28 and TRBJ1-4; D call uncertain. Deletions cut 10 bases from V and 1 base from J, with 13 bases between. The CDR3 length is 14 residues. Germline values: CDR1 MDHEN, CDR2 SYDVKM. CDR3 sequence (DNA): TGTGCCACCAAAATGGGTGGAACTAATGAAAAACTGTTTTTT. This gives the protein CATKMGGTNEKLFF.

J is TRBJ2-1 and V is TRBV7-6; the D is unclear. This CDR3 has 17 residues. Trimming took off 5 bases at V and 0 bases at J, with 17 bases between the two ends. Germline CDR1 SGHVS, CDR2 FNYEAQ. CDR3 in amino acids: CASSSPGGRSSYNEQFF. CDR3 DNA sequence: TGTGCCAGCAGCAGCCCCGGTGGGCGTAGCTCCTACAATGAGCAGTTCTTC.

The J gene is TRBJ2-1, the V gene TRBV7-2, with TRBD2 matching 9 bases. The CDR3 spans 16 residues. CDR1 and CDR2 (germline): SGHTA, FQGNSA. Germline trimming cut 1 base from V and 5 bases from J; bases unmatched to any gene: 6. CDR3 in DNA: TGTGCCAGCAGCTTAGTCGTGACTAGCGGAGACAATGAGCAGTTCTTC. Residues: CASSLVVTSGDNEQFF.

The chain couples TRBV2 to TRBJ2-2, with 8 bases that match TRBD2. The trim removed 2 bases at V and 5 bases at J, leaving 4 bases unmatched. Germline CDR1 SNHLY, CDR2 FYNNEI. The CDR3 loop spans 15 amino acids. The CDR3 spells CASSETGGPTGELFF. In nucleotides, the CDR3 is TGTGCCAGCAGTGAAACGGGGGGGCCTACCGGGGAGCTGTTTTTT.

The chain employs TRBV5-6 and TRBJ2-7; no definite D call. The germline V gene encodes CDR1 SGHDT and CDR2 YYEEEE. This CDR3 has 16 amino acids. V lost 2 bases to trimming and J lost 3 bases, with 18 bases between them. Here the CDR3 reads CASSFLVVAGGYEQYF. As DNA, the CDR3 is TGTGCCAGCAGCTTTTTGGTAGTAGCCGGCGGCTACGAGCAGTACTTC. The full variable domain, completed using reference TRBV5-6 and TRBJ2-7, is DAGVTQSPTHLIKTRGQQVTLRCSPKSGHDTVSWYQQALGQGPQFIFQYYEEEERQRGNFPDRFSGHQFPNYSSELNVNALLLGDSALYLCASSFLVVAGGYEQYFGPGTRLTVT.

The V and J genes are TRBV12-5 and TRBJ2-3; a possible D gene is TRBD1 (5 bases). Between the trimmed V and J ends, which lost 8 bases and 3 bases, there was a span of 15 bases. CDR3 length equals 14 residues. Germline V gene lookup returns CDR1 LGHNT and CDR2 FRNRAP. The CDR3 here is CASTPGQGTDTQYF. The CDR3 bases are TGTGCTAGTACGCCAGGGCAGGGAACAGATACGCAGTATTTT.

Only a few counts were recorded for this clone. CDR3 coding DNA: TGTGCCAGTACCCGGACAGGGGGGAAGACTGAAGCTTTCTTT. Translation: CASTRTGGKTEAFF. The gene calls are TRBV2 and TRBJ1-1; 10 nucleotides match TRBD1. The CDR3 extends over 14 amino acids. Germline CDR1 and CDR2: SNHLY and FYNNEI. V was pared by 9 bases and J by 5 bases, with 9 bases of the junction left unmatched. Variable domain in full (rest from reference TRBV2 and TRBJ1-1): EPEVTQTPSHQVTQMGQEVILRCVPISNHLYFYWYRQILGQKVEFLVSFYNNEISEKSEIFDDQFSVERPDGSNFTLKIRSTKLEDSAMYFCASTRTGGKTEAFFGQGTRLTVV.

The gene calls are TRBV19 and TRBJ2-2; D unclear. The V gene's germline CDR1 is LNHDA and CDR2 SQIVND (reference sequence). This CDR3 comprises 15 residues. V was pared by 6 bases and J by 4 bases, with 15 bases between. The CDR3 nucleotides are TGTGCCAGTAGCCCATCGACGGGCAGCACCGGGGAGCTGTTTTTT. Translated: CASSPSTGSTGELFF.

The chain recombines TRBV10-1 with TRBJ2-7, with TRBD2 matching over 8 bases. The CDR3 spans 14 residues. The trim removed 4 bases at V and 5 bases at J, leaving 7 bases unmatched. Germline CDR1 reads WNHNN; CDR2 reads SYGVQD (reference sequence). Here the CDR3 reads CASSVAGGANEQYF. The CDR3 bases are TGCGCCAGCAGTGTGGCGGGAGGAGCGAACGAGCAGTACTTC.